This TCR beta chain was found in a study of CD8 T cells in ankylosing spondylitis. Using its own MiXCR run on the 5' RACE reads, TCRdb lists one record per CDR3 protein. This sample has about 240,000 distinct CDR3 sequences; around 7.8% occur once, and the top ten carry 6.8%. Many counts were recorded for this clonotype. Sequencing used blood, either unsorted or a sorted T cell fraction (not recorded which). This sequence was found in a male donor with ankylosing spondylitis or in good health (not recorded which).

For the CDR3, the DNA is TGCGCCAGCGTCTCCGGGACAGGGGGCTTAGGCACTGAAGCTTTCTTT. It is translated as CASVSGTGGLGTEAFF. This rearrangement joins TRBV5-1 to TRBJ1-1, with 12 positions matching TRBD1. This CDR3 is 16 amino acids long. With 7 bases clipped from V and 4 bases from J, the junction kept 11 bases outside the gene matches. The germline CDR1 and CDR2 sequences are SGHRS and YFSETQ.